Below are 17 T cell receptor beta chains sequenced from a single sample in a study of shared clonotypes between healthy human individuals. Assay: immunoSEQ multiplex PCR; the TCRdb copy retains only in-frame clones and omits some. The repertoire holds hundreds of thousands of clones, about 74% seen once, with roughly 1.7% in the top ten. The sample taken for sequencing was memory CD4+ T cells sorted from blood. The subset is: CD45RA-negative fraction. These receptors came from a woman in her twenties or thirties in good health.

Only one count was recorded for this clone. The chain has TRBV5-5 and TRBJ2-7, with a possible D match to TRBD1 (6 bases). CDR1 and CDR2 (germline): SGHKS, YYEKEE (reference sequence). There are 14 residues in the CDR3. V gave up 5 bases and J gave up 0 bases, with 12 bases separating them. CDR3 protein: CASRNGTSSYEQYF. In nucleotides, the CDR3 is TGTGCCAGCAGAAACGGGACATCCTCCTACGAGCAGTACTTC.

This clone was seen just once. CDR3 sequence (DNA): TGTGCCATCGGTTCGGGAGCGGGAGAGACCCAGTACTTC. It codes for CAIGSGAGETQYF. This rearrangement joins TRBV10-3 to TRBJ2-5, with D tentatively TRBD2 (6 bases). Deletions cut 8 bases from V and 4 bases from J, with 14 bases between. The length of the CDR3 is 13 residues. Per the germline V gene, CDR1 is ENHRY and CDR2 is SYGVKD.

This clone has just a few counts. The chain employs TRBV20-1 and TRBJ2-7; unclear D gene. Germline V gene sequence: CDR1 DFQATT, CDR2 SNEGSKA (reference sequence). With 6 bases removed from V and 3 bases from J, the gap between germline ends came to 9 bases. This CDR3 is built from 11 residues. In nucleotides, the CDR3 is TGCAGTGCCAATTATCTCTACGAGCAGTACTTC. Amino acid sequence: CSANYLYEQYF.

The rearrangement uses TRBV2 and TRBJ1-1, with D possibly being TRBD1 (5 bases). The germline V gene has CDR1 SNHLY and CDR2 FYNNEI. The V end was cut by 6 bases, the J end by 11 bases, with 13 bases between. The CDR3 runs 11 residues. The CDR3 coding sequence is TGTGCCAGCAGAGGGACGGCCTCGGCTTTCTTT. It translates to CASRGTASAFF.

The chain uses TRBV6-1 and TRBJ2-5; no reliable D call. Trimming left V 4 bases short and J 5 bases short, with 11 bases between. From germline, CDR1 is MNHNS and CDR2 SASEGT. The CDR3 consists of 13 residues. CDR3 nucleotides: TGTGCCAGCAGTGTCCTCAGGATTGAGACCCAGTACTTC. It encodes CASSVLRIETQYF.

V usage is TRBV18 and J usage is TRBJ1-1; TRBD1 might be the D (5 bases). The CDR3 extends over 14 amino acids. Between the trimmed V and J ends, which lost 5 bases and 2 bases, there was a span of 12 bases. Germline-derived CDR1 and CDR2 are KGHSH and LQKENI. The CDR3 region is CASSGTGINTEAFF. The CDR3 DNA reads as TGTGCCAGCTCAGGGACGGGGATCAACACTGAAGCTTTCTTT.

The V gene is TRBV10-1, the J gene TRBJ2-7; perhaps D is TRBD1 or TRBD2 (5 bases each). The V and J ends lost 11 bases and 1 base respectively, with 18 bases between them. The CDR3 has 14 amino acids. CDR1 and CDR2 (germline): WNHNN, SYGVQD (reference sequence). The CDR3 reads CAQSTGPPSYEQYF. In DNA, the CDR3 is TGCGCCCAGAGCACGGGACCACCTTCCTACGAGCAGTACTTC.

V gene TRBV15 combines with J gene TRBJ2-1; 9 nucleotides match TRBD2. CDR3 size: 14 residues. V shed 6 bases and J 4 bases; nucleotides not matched to a gene: 4. The germline V gene has CDR1 LNHNV and CDR2 YYDKDF (reference sequence). CDR3 in amino acids: CATRIAGAYNEQFF. Written as DNA, the CDR3 is TGTGCCACCAGGATAGCGGGGGCTTACAATGAGCAGTTCTTC.

This sequence joins TRBV7-2 and TRBJ2-7; TRBD1 matches at 8 bases. Germline V CDR1 and CDR2: SGHTA, FQGNSA. The V segment lost 1 base and the J segment 5 bases; nucleotides outside the gene matches: 7. The CDR3 covers 15 residues. In DNA, the CDR3 is TGTGCCAGCAGCTTAGTTGCAGGGGGCTACGACGAGCAGTACTTC. Translating gives CASSLVAGGYDEQYF.

V and J are TRBV10-3 and TRBJ2-1, with 8 positions matching TRBD1. The CDR3 totals 13 residues. J lost 6 bases, V lost 10 bases, and 8 bases had no gene match. Germline V gene data show CDR1 as ENHRY and CDR2 as SYGVKD. The CDR3 nucleotides are TGTGCCACCCTTATTACAGGGGGCAATGAGCAGTTCTTC. Translated, it gives CATLITGGNEQFF.

There are a few counts of this clone. This chain uses TRBV5-8 with TRBJ1-4; D call uncertain. V was cut by 2 bases and J by 0 bases, with 11 bases left in between. Germline CDR1 and CDR2: SGHTS and YDEGEE. The CDR3 extends over 16 amino acids. In DNA, the CDR3 is TGTGCCAGCAGCTTAAAACGACCTGCAACTAATGAAAAACTGTTTTTT. It codes for CASSLKRPATNEKLFF.

The chain carries TRBV28 and TRBJ2-1, with D unclear. From germline, CDR1 is MDHEN and CDR2 SYDVKM. V shed 6 bases and J shed 1 base, with 13 bases lying between them. CDR3 size: 15 residues. Written as DNA, the CDR3 is TGTGCCAGCAGCGCAAATCTTAATTCCTACAATGAGCAGTTCTTC. Translating it yields CASSANLNSYNEQFF.

J is TRBJ2-5 and V is TRBV18; 9 positions match TRBD2. V shed 7 bases and J 4 bases; nucleotides not matched to a gene: 4. CDR1 is KGHSH, CDR2 LQKENI, per germline. The CDR3 runs 13 residues. The CDR3 nucleotides read TGTGCCAGCTTGGGACTAGCCTCAGAGACCCAGTACTTC. This gives the protein CASLGLASETQYF. Full variable domain (outside the CDR3, taken from reference TRBV18 and TRBJ2-5): NAGVMQNPRHLVRRRGQEARLRCSPMKGHSHVYWYRQLPEEGLKFMVYLQKENIIDESGMPKERFSAEFPKEGPSILRIQQVVRGDSAAYFCASLGLASETQYFGPGTRLLVL.

With regard to this clone: Other nucleotide sequences in the sample specify the same CDR3. This chain joins TRBV7-2 and TRBJ2-3, with D possibly TRBD1 on 5 matching bases. Germline CDR1 is SGHTA and CDR2 is FQGNSA. The length of the CDR3 is 15 residues. V was shortened by 1 base and J by 3 bases, with 11 bases between the two germline ends. CDR3 loop: CASSLGHRSTDTQYF. The CDR3 nucleotides are TGTGCCAGCAGCTTAGGTCACAGGAGTACAGATACGCAGTATTTT.

V and J are TRBV7-8 and TRBJ2-7; D uncertain. Germline assignment: CDR1 SGHVS and CDR2 FQNEAQ. The length of the CDR3 is 14 residues. V was cut by 1 base and J by 2 bases, with 9 bases left in between. Here the CDR3 reads CASSLVSGPYEQYF. CDR3 in DNA: TGTGCCAGCAGCTTAGTATCCGGCCCCTACGAGCAGTACTTC. Full variable domain (outside the CDR3, taken from reference TRBV7-8 and TRBJ2-7): GAGVSQSPRYKVAKRGQDVALRCDPISGHVSLFWYQQALGQGPEFLTYFQNEAQLDKSGLPSDRFFAERPEGSVSTLKIQRTQQEDSAVYLCASSLVSGPYEQYFGPGTRLTVT.

This clone showed up many times. The CDR3 sequence: CASSSLPHGGSVSQPQHF. DNA of the CDR3: TGTGCCAGCAGCTCCCTACCACACGGGGGTAGTGTAAGTCAGCCCCAGCATTTT. The rearrangement joins TRBV7-8 to TRBJ1-5, with a tentative D call TRBD1 (5 bases). This CDR3 is built from 18 residues. The V end lost 4 bases, the J end lost 6 bases, and 25 bases lay between the germline ends. Germline assignment: CDR1 SGHVS and CDR2 FQNEAQ. The whole variable domain, filled in from reference TRBV7-8 and TRBJ1-5, reads GAGVSQSPRYKVAKRGQDVALRCDPISGHVSLFWYQQALGQGPEFLTYFQNEAQLDKSGLPSDRFFAERPEGSVSTLKIQRTQQEDSAVYLCASSSLPHGGSVSQPQHFGDGTRLSIL.

The chain recombines TRBV28 with TRBJ2-1, with 11 bases matching TRBD2. This CDR3 has 13 residues. V dropped 6 bases and J dropped 9; count of bases not matched to a gene: 4. Per the germline V gene, CDR1 is MDHEN and CDR2 is SYDVKM. Written as DNA, the CDR3 is TGTGCCAGCAGGGATAGCGGGAGGGGTGAGCAGTTCTTC. Translated: CASRDSGRGEQFF. The whole variable domain, remainder taken from reference TRBV28 and TRBJ2-1, is DVKVTQSSRYLVKRTGEKVFLECVQDMDHENMFWYRQDPGLGLRLIYFSYDVKMKEKGDIPEGYSVSREKKERFSLILESASTNQTSMYLCASRDSGRGEQFFGPGTRLTVL.